This TCR beta chain was sequenced for a study of graft-versus-host responses after intestinal transplantation. As concerns this clone: Its antigen remains unknown.

Produced via immunoSEQ multiplex PCR; TCRdb's table is partial and in-frame only. The sample has some 86,000 clones; roughly 91% are singletons. Germline V gene lookup returns CDR1 LNHDA and CDR2 SQIVND (reference sequence). V gave up 6 bases and J gave up 6 bases; unmatched junction bases: 5. This CDR3 is 13 amino acids long. Overall study findings and caveats: GvH clones detected in recipient marrow included some appearing first in ileum or blood.

This sequence originates from a human donor who received an intestinal transplant. The sequences come from unstimulated CD4+ T cells sorted from spleen or lymph node cells, collected before intestinal transplant. This chain joins TRBV19 and TRBJ1-5; 7 bases fit TRBD1. This CDR3 is CASRRQGGQPQHF. CDR3 bases: TGTGCCAGTAGGAGACAGGGAGGTCAGCCCCAGCATTTT.